This T cell receptor (beta chain) was sequenced for a study of identical twins. Notes on the study in general: Memory repertoires lacked the insertion deficit that abundant cord blood beta clonotypes showed.

This clonotype was detected ten times or more. Its antigen is as yet unknown. Each CDR3 protein is one row after TCRdb ran MiXCR on the 5' RACE reads. The table lists 200,000 to 300,000 distinct CDR3 sequences, 12% of them singletons, with roughly 4% in the top ten. These data were also reused for a study on yellow fever vaccine responses in identical twins.

The source of this sequence is a young woman in good health. The specimen was memory (CD45RO+) T cells sorted from blood.

CDR3 residues: CASSLWQGAPLHF. The CDR3 region has the DNA TGTGCCAGCAGCTTATGGCAGGGGGCACCCCTCCACTTT. This rearrangement joins TRBV7-3 to TRBJ1-6, with TRBD1 matching 7 bases. This CDR3 has 13 residues. The germline CDR1 and CDR2 sequences are SGHTA and FQGTGA. Germline trimming cut 2 bases from V and 11 bases from J; bases unmatched to any gene: 3.